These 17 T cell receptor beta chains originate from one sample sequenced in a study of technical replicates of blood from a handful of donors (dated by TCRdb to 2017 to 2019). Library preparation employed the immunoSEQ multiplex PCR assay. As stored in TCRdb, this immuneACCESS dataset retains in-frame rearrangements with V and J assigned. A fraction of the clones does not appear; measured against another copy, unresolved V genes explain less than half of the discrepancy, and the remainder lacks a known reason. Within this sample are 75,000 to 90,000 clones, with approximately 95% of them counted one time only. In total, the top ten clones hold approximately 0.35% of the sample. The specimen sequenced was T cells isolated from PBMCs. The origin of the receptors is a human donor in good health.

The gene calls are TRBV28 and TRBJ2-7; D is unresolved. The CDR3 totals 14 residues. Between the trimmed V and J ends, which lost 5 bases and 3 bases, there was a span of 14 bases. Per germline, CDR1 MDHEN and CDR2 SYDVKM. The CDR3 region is CASSARRRIYEQYF. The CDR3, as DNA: TGTGCCAGCAGTGCTAGACGACGGATCTACGAGCAGTACTTC. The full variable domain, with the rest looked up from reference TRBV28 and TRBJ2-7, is DVKVTQSSRYLVKRTGEKVFLECVQDMDHENMFWYRQDPGLGLRLIYFSYDVKMKEKGDIPEGYSVSREKKERFSLILESASTNQTSMYLCASSARRRIYEQYFGPGTRLTVT.

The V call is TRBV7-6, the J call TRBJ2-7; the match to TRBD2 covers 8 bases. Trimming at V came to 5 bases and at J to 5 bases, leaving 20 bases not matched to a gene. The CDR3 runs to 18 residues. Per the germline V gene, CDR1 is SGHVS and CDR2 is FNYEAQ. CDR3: CASSLTWGGASGPDEQYF. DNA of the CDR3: TGTGCCAGCAGCCTTACGTGGGGGGGGGCTAGCGGGCCCGACGAGCAGTACTTC. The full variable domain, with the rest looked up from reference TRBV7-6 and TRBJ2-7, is GAGVSQSPRYKVTKRGQDVALRCDPISGHVSLYWYRQALGQGPEFLTYFNYEAQQDKSGLPNDRFSAERPEGSISTLTIQRTEQRDSAMYRCASSLTWGGASGPDEQYFGPGTRLTVT.

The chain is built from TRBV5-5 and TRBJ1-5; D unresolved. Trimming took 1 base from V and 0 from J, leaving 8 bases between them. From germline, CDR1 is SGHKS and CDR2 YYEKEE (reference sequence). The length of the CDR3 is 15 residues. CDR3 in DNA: TGTGCCAGCAGCTTGTCGGTTACTAGCAATCAGCCCCAGCATTTT. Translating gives CASSLSVTSNQPQHF.

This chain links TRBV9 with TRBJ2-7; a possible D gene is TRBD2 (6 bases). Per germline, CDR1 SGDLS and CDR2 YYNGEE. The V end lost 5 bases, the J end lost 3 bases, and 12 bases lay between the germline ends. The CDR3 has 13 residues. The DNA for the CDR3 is TGTGCCAGCAGTGGGACTTCCGGCTACGAGCAGTACTTC. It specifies CASSGTSGYEQYF.

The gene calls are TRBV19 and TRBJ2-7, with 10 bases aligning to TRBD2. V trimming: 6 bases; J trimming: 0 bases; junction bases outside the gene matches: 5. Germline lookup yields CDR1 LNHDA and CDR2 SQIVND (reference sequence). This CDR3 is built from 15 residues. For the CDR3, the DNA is TGTGCCAGTAGAGTTAGCGGGAGGAGCTCCTACGAGCAGTACTTC. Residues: CASRVSGRSSYEQYF.

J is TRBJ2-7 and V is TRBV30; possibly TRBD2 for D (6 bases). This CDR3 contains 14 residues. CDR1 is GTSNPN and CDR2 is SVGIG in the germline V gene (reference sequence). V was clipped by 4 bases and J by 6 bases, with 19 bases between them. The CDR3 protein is CAWTLGGWRVEQYF. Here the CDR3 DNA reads TGTGCCTGGACTTTAGGAGGGTGGAGGGTCGAGCAGTACTTC.

The chain's CDR3 is CASSPELAGGITDTQYF. CDR3 bases: TGTGCCAGCAGTCCGGAACTAGCGGGAGGGATCACAGATACGCAGTATTTT. The chain employs TRBV27 and TRBJ2-3; 13 bases match TRBD2. Germline assignment: CDR1 MNHEY and CDR2 SMNVEV (reference sequence). The CDR3 totals 17 residues. V lost 5 bases to trimming and J lost 2 bases; unmatched junction nucleotides: 7.

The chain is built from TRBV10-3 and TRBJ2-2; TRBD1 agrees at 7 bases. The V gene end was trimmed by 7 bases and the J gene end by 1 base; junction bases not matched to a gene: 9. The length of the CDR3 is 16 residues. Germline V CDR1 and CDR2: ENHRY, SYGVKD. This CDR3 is CAITAGQAWNTGELFF. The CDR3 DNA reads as TGTGCCATCACTGCTGGACAGGCCTGGAACACCGGGGAGCTGTTTTTT.

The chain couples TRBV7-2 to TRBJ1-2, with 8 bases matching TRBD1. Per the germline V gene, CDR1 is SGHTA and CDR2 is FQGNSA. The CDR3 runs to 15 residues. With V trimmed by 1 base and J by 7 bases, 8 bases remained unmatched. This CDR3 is CASSLGTGIFLGYTF. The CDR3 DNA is TGTGCCAGCAGCTTAGGGACAGGGATTTTCCTTGGCTACACCTTC.

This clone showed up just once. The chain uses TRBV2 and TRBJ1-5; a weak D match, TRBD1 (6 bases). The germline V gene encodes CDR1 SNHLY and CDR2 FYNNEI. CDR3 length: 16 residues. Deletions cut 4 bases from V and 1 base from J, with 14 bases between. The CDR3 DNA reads TGTGCCAGCAGTGTTGGGGGGGCGGGGAGCAATCAGCCCCAGCATTTT. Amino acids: CASSVGGAGSNQPQHF. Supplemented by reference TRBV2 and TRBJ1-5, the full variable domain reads EPEVTQTPSHQVTQMGQEVILRCVPISNHLYFYWYRQILGQKVEFLVSFYNNEISEKSEIFDDQFSVERPDGSNFTLKIRSTKLEDSAMYFCASSVGGAGSNQPQHFGDGTRLSIL.

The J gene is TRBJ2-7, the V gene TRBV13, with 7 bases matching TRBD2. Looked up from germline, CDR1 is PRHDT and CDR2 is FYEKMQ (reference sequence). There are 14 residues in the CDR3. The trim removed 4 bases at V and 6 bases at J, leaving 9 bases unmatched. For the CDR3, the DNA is TGTGCCAGCAGCTCCAGTGGGGGACTATCCGAGCAGTACTTC. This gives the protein CASSSSGGLSEQYF.

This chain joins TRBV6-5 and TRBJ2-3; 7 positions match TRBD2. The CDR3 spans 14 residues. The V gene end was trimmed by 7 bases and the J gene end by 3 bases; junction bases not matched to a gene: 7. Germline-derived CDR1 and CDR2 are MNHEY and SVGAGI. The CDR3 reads CASTGLGYTDTQYF. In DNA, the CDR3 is TGTGCCAGCACCGGACTAGGCTATACAGATACGCAGTATTTT.

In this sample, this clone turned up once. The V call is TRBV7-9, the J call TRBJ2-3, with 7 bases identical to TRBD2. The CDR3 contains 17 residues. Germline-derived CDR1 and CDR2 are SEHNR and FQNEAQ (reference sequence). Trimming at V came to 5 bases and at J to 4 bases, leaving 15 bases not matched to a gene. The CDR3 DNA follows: TGTGCCAGCAGCCGCCGGGGGGTACAAGATATCTCAGATACGCAGTATTTT. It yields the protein CASSRRGVQDISDTQYF. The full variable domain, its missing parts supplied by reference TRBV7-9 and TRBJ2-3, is DTGVSQNPRHKITKRGQNVTFRCDPISEHNRLYWYRQTLGQGPEFLTYFQNEAQLEKSRLLSDRFSAERPKGSFSTLEIQRTEQGDSAMYLCASSRRGVQDISDTQYFGPGTRLTVL.

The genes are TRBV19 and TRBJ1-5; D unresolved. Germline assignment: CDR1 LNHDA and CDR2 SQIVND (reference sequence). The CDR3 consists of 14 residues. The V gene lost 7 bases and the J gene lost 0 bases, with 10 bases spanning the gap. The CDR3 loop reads CASTLTYSNQPQHF. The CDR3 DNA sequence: TGTGCCAGTACCCTTACATATAGCAATCAGCCCCAGCATTTT. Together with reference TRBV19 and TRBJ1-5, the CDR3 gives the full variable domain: DGGITQSPKYLFRKEGQNVTLSCEQNLNHDAMYWYRQDPGQGLRLIYYSQIVNDFQKGDIAEGYSVSREKKESFPLTVTSAQKNPTAFYLCASTLTYSNQPQHFGDGTRLSIL.

CDR3 coding DNA: TGTGCCAGCAGCGTCGGGACAGCAGCAGATACGCAGTATTTT. Residues: CASSVGTAADTQYF. The chain is built from TRBV7-9 and TRBJ2-3, with 7 positions matching TRBD1. This CDR3 is 14 amino acids long. Germline lookup yields CDR1 SEHNR and CDR2 FQNEAQ (reference sequence). J was trimmed by 4 bases and V by 5 bases; bases with no gene match: 6.

CDR3 nucleotide sequence: TGCGCCAGCAGCCAAGAGACTTTTACGGAAAGTTATACCTACGAGCAGTACTTC. Protein product: CASSQETFTESYTYEQYF. The chain has TRBV4-3 and TRBJ2-7, with D uncertain. Trimming took 0 bases from V and 2 from J, leaving 20 bases between them. The germline CDR1 and CDR2 sequences are LGHNA and YSLEER. This CDR3 has 18 amino acids.

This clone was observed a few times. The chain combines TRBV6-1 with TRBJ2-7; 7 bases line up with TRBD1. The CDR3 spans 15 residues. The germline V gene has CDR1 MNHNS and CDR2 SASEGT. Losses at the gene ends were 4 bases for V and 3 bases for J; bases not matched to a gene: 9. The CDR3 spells CASSVNPGQRYEQYF. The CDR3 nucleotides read TGTGCCAGCAGTGTGAATCCGGGACAGCGCTACGAGCAGTACTTC.